This record covers a single TCR beta chain. Its antigen is still unknown. Deep TCR-beta sequencing used DNA from uncultured naive and memory CD4+ T cells. This table comes from immunoSEQ multiplex PCR, and its TCRdb copy is limited to in-frame clones, with some not included. The sample comprises tens of thousands of clones, about 91% of which are singletons, and about 0.4% rests with the top ten. This record comes from a study of CD4 T cells in relation to SARS-CoV-2 and coronaviruses. Study overall: Median patient age was about 41 years, spanning 21 to 72 years. Convalescent patients were under 10 males and 4 females; two were Hispanic. Study-level points and caveats: Crossreactive clones expanded significantly less to SARS-CoV-2 than monoreactive clones.

The clonotype was recovered from an adult with COVID-19. The sequenced sample was naive CD4+ T cells from PBMCs. Sample subset: naive CD4+ T cells isolated by negative enrichment.

The CDR3 region has the DNA TGTGCCAGCAGTTTAAGGGGGCGCATCCCAGATACGCAGTATTTT. It is translated as CASSLRGRIPDTQYF. The chain uses TRBV27 and TRBJ2-3; 7 positions match TRBD1. Germline-derived CDR1 and CDR2 are MNHEY and SMNVEV (reference sequence). The CDR3 totals 15 residues. The junction had 6 bases not matched to a gene; V was cut back by 2 bases and J by 4 bases.